These 12 T cell receptor beta chains were sequenced from one sample in a study of blood T cells in healthy people across ages. Then a second PCR, running roughly 7 to 11 cycles, was carried out with a sample-barcoded 5' primer and a J-beta primer mix. TCRdb independently ran MiXCR on the 5' RACE reads; one entry per CDR3 protein. The data hold about 800,000 distinct CDR3 sequences, with about 62% observed a single time. The sample consisted of blood. All receptors derive from a man aged 25 to 45 in good health.

This clonotype was seen ten or more times. CDR3 region: CASSWDPSGDYGYTF. The CDR3 DNA reads as TGTGCCAGCAGCTGGGATCCGTCAGGTGACTATGGCTACACCTTC. This chain joins TRBV9 and TRBJ1-2; no clear D gene. V lost 4 bases and J lost 3, with 16 bases in between. Germline assignment: CDR1 SGDLS and CDR2 YYNGEE. The CDR3 loop spans 15 amino acids.

This clonotype was counted only a few times. This chain connects TRBV9 to TRBJ2-6, with 7 nucleotides matching TRBD1. J lost 0 bases, V lost 0 bases, and 18 bases had no gene match. Germline-derived CDR1 and CDR2 are SGDLS and YYNGEE. The CDR3 is 22 amino acids. CDR3 loop: CASSVATSYRGNPPSGANVLTF. As DNA, the CDR3 is TGTGCCAGCAGCGTAGCTACCTCGTACAGGGGAAACCCGCCCTCTGGGGCCAACGTCCTGACTTTC.

This chain uses TRBV6-2 or TRBV6-3 with TRBJ2-1; a weak D match, TRBD2 (5 bases). The CDR3 extends over 12 amino acids. Germline CDR1 MNHEY, CDR2 SVGEGT. V lost 5 bases, J lost 9 bases, and 11 bases lay in between. This CDR3 is CASSDRSGEQFF. In DNA form, the CDR3 reads TGTGCCAGCAGTGACCGGAGCGGTGAGCAGTTCTTC.

The chain couples TRBV25-1 to TRBJ2-1; D might be TRBD2 (6 bases). Germline V lookup: CDR1 MGHDK, CDR2 SYGVNS. The CDR3 length is 18 residues. V lost 0 bases to trimming and J lost 0 bases, with 15 bases between them. The CDR3 is CASSEYYTGVSSYNEQFF. The CDR3 bases are TGTGCCAGCAGTGAATATTATACGGGAGTCAGCTCCTACAATGAGCAGTTCTTC.

V usage is TRBV4-2 and J usage is TRBJ2-1; D tentatively fits TRBD1 or TRBD2 (5 bases each). The CDR3 has 17 amino acids. The V gene lost 2 bases and the J gene lost 4 bases, with 18 bases spanning the gap. CDR1 is LGHNA and CDR2 is YNFKEQ in the germline V gene. CDR3 nucleotides: TGTGCCAGCAGCCAACCATCGGGACCGACAGCTTACAATGAGCAGTTCTTC. Protein: CASSQPSGPTAYNEQFF.

This clonotype has just a few counts. CDR3 residues: CSVGGQGETQYF. DNA for the CDR3: TGCAGCGTTGGGGGACAGGGCGAGACCCAGTACTTC. The chain carries TRBV29-1 and TRBJ2-5, with 9 positions matching TRBD1. This CDR3 region has 12 residues. The V gene's germline CDR1 is SQVTM and CDR2 ANQGSEA. V gave up 4 bases and J gave up 5 bases; unmatched junction bases: 2.

This sequence joins TRBV2 and TRBJ1-2, with unresolved D. V gave up 2 bases and J gave up 5 bases, with 15 bases separating them. Germline V lookup: CDR1 SNHLY, CDR2 FYNNEI. This CDR3 is 15 amino acids long. The chain's CDR3 is CASSELGSPKYGYTF. Here the CDR3 DNA reads TGTGCCAGCAGTGAATTGGGCAGCCCGAAGTATGGCTACACCTTC.

The rearrangement joins TRBV18 to TRBJ1-5; 9 bases align to TRBD1. Germline lookup yields CDR1 KGHSH and CDR2 LQKENI. This CDR3 spans 13 amino acids. Trimming at V came to 4 bases and at J to 7 bases, leaving 2 bases not matched to a gene. CDR3 nucleotides: TGTGCCAGCTCACGGGACAGGGAGCAGCCCCAGCATTTT. Protein: CASSRDREQPQHF.

The rearrangement links TRBV4-2 to TRBJ2-1; possibly TRBD1 for D (5 bases). CDR1 is LGHNA, CDR2 YNFKEQ, per germline. V was shortened by 0 bases and J by 3 bases, with 9 bases between the two germline ends. The length of the CDR3 is 15 residues. CDR3 DNA sequence: TGTGCCAGCAGCCAAGACCCGGACAACTACAATGAGCAGTTCTTC. Translated, it gives CASSQDPDNYNEQFF.

The V and J genes are TRBV12-3 or TRBV12-4 and TRBJ1-2, with D perhaps TRBD1 (5 bases). The CDR3 covers 14 residues. The germline V and J ends were trimmed by 3 bases and 6 bases, with 14 bases remaining between them. DNA for the CDR3: TGTGCCAGCAGTTTTTGGAGGGGAGCAGATGGCTACACCTTC. It translates to CASSFWRGADGYTF.

This clonotype was seen more than once but under ten times. This sequence joins TRBV10-3 and TRBJ2-3; unclear D gene. Germline CDR1 reads ENHRY; CDR2 reads SYGVKD. This CDR3 is 14 amino acids long. With 2 bases removed from V and 6 bases from J, the gap between germline ends came to 12 bases. CDR3 loop: CAISEGRTHDTQYF. The CDR3 DNA reads as TGTGCCATCAGTGAGGGTCGGACGCACGATACGCAGTATTTT.

This clonotype came up a few times. The J gene is TRBJ2-7, the V gene TRBV3-1, with 8 bases that match TRBD2. Trimming took 0 bases from V and 2 from J; bases not matched to a gene: 9. This CDR3 has 17 amino acids. Germline values: CDR1 LGHDT, CDR2 YNNKEL (reference sequence). The CDR3 DNA reads TGTGCCAGCAGCCAAGAAAAACGGGGGGGCCTTGCCTACGAGCAGTACTTC. This translates into CASSQEKRGGLAYEQYF.